This T cell receptor beta chain is drawn from a study of early T cells in non-severe SARS-CoV-2 infection. Study details: Chains were not paired, and sequencing was done on bulk RNA from unsorted whole blood.

Broader study findings: VDJdb matches were skewed toward anti-spike CD8 T cell responses.

This CDR3 is 16 amino acids long. V lost 3 bases, J lost 2 bases, and 14 bases lay in between. Attachment of unique molecular identifiers to individual cDNA molecules was performed. A single record per CDR3 protein comes from TCRdb applying MiXCR to the 5' RACE reads. The sample consists of tens of thousands of distinct CDR3 sequences, around 6.1% of them appearing once. Remarks on this clonotype: What it binds is not known.

The TCR originated in an adult who was a healthcare worker with PCR-confirmed SARS-CoV-2 infection or an uninfected control (not recorded which). Sample: whole blood. The chain has TRBV12-3 or TRBV12-4 and TRBJ2-4; possible D gene TRBD1, 6 bases. In DNA form, the CDR3 reads TGTGCCAGCAGTTTGGGTCCCGGACAGACCAAAAACATTCAGTACTTC. Protein: CASSLGPGQTKNIQYF.